This TCR beta chain was found in a study of T cell repertoires in cytomegalovirus infection. TCRdb ran MiXCR on the reads and lists one entry per CDR3 protein. The table shows about 900,000 distinct CDR3 sequences, with around a third occurring only once. This clonotype showed up just a few times. Its matching antigen is unknown. This TCR came from a human donor in good health (CMV status not recorded). Some clones in this sample may be carry-over from other donors' samples. The sequencing here drew on cultured CD8+ T cells from PBMCs, taken from culture after CMV antigen stimulation.

CDR3 bases: TGCGCCAGCAGCTTGGATGGTAGCGGGGGAGTGAATGAGCAGTTCTTC. This sequence encodes CASSLDGSGGVNEQFF. V is TRBV5-1 and J is TRBJ2-1; 9 bases are a match to TRBD2. The germline gives CDR1 SGHRS, CDR2 YFSETQ. V gave up 0 bases and J gave up 7 bases; unmatched junction bases: 8. The CDR3 spans 16 residues.